Each of the 11 T cell receptor beta chains below was sequenced from the same sample in a study of Graves' ophthalmopathy and Graves' hyperthyroidism. The authors amplified TCR beta CDR3 regions, and they did so from RNA transcripts for repertoire sequencing. The workflow started with a first-round RT-PCR run with HTBI primers and then moved on to a second-round multiplex PCR. TCRdb re-derived calls from the multiplex PCR reads in MiXCR, one entry per CDR3 protein. The sample holds hundreds of thousands of distinct CDR3 sequences, about 38% seen once. Sequenced material: peripheral blood. All receptors come from an adult man with Graves' ophthalmopathy.

This clonotype is a singleton in its sample. This chain connects TRBV4-3 to TRBJ2-5; D perhaps matches TRBD1 (6 bases). The CDR3 is 15 amino acids. Germline V CDR1 and CDR2: LGHNA, YSLEER. With 0 bases removed from V and 4 bases from J, the gap between germline ends came to 12 bases. As DNA, the CDR3 is TGCGCCAGCAGCCAAGATGGACAGATGGGAGAGACCCAGTACTTC. This gives the protein CASSQDGQMGETQYF.

This rearrangement joins TRBV29-1 to TRBJ2-5; D is possibly TRBD2 (5 bases). V was clipped by 6 bases and J by 4 bases, with 15 bases between them. Germline V CDR1 and CDR2: SQVTM, ANQGSEA. CDR3 size: 13 residues. The CDR3 sequence: CSVKLSGGETQYF. The CDR3 nucleotides read TGCAGCGTGAAGCTGTCCGGAGGAGAGACCCAGTACTTC.

This clonotype showed up just a few times. Relative to the germline gene, one junction end is altered; a read error may explain this. V usage is TRBV30 and J usage is TRBJ1-4; D not certain. Germline V lookup: CDR1 GTSNPN, CDR2 SVGIG (reference sequence). The CDR3 covers 11 residues. The DNA for the CDR3 is TGTGCCTGGAGAGATGGCAGTGAGTTTGCTTTT. The encoded protein is CAWRDGSEFAF.

On this clonotype itself: Sequence at one end of the junction differs from germline and may be a read error. The gene calls are TRBV24-1 and TRBJ2-5; D uncertain. CDR3 length: 8 residues. CDR1 KGHDR and CDR2 SFDVKD come from the germline V gene. The chain's CDR3 is CATSTPYF. CDR3 nucleotide sequence: TGTGCCACCAGTACCCCGTACTTC.

This clonotype has more than one count but fewer than ten. The J gene is TRBJ2-5, the V gene TRBV12-3 or TRBV12-4; TRBD2 matches at 9 bases. V shed 6 bases and J 1 base; nucleotides not matched to a gene: 6. This CDR3 contains 15 residues. DNA for the CDR3: TGTGCCAGCAGCTCTAGCGGGACCATCCAAGAGACCCAGTACTTC. It yields the protein CASSSSGTIQETQYF.

The rearrangement links TRBV2 to TRBJ2-7; 8 bases match TRBD2. CDR3 length: 17 residues. With V trimmed by 6 bases and J by 1 base, 14 bases remained unmatched. Germline CDR1 reads SNHLY; CDR2 reads FYNNEI. CDR3 region: CASRFFATSGPSYEQYF. The CDR3 region has the DNA TGTGCCAGCAGATTTTTCGCAACTAGCGGACCTTCCTACGAGCAGTACTTC.

There are many counts of this clonotype. The CDR3: CASSGRQPNTEAFF. The CDR3 nucleotides are TGTGCCAGCAGCGGGCGTCAGCCGAACACTGAAGCTTTCTTT. The V gene is TRBV9, the J gene TRBJ1-1; D is ambiguous. Trimming removed 3 bases at V and 1 base at J, with 10 bases between. The CDR3 has 14 residues. Germline CDR1 SGDLS, CDR2 YYNGEE.

This clonotype has just a few counts. The germline gene is not matched at one end of the junction; a read error may be the cause. The chain joins TRBV7-7 to TRBJ2-3, with D unclear. The CDR3 extends over 15 amino acids. CDR1 and CDR2 from the germline V gene are SSHAT and FNYEAQ (reference sequence). In nucleotides, the CDR3 is TGTGCTAGCAGCCTAAACTTTGGCCCGACAGATACGCAGTATTTT. This sequence encodes CASSLNFGPTDTQYF.

This clonotype was counted many times. The chain carries TRBV7-8 and TRBJ1-1; TRBD1 agrees at 9 bases. CDR1 and CDR2 (germline): SGHVS, FQNEAQ. Trimming at V came to 5 bases and at J to 5 bases, leaving 6 bases not matched to a gene. There are 14 residues in the CDR3. As DNA, the CDR3 is TGTGCCAGCAGCAAACAGGGGGCAGGTACTGAAGCTTTCTTT. As protein: CASSKQGAGTEAFF. The full variable domain, its missing parts supplied by reference TRBV7-8 and TRBJ1-1, is GAGVSQSPRYKVAKRGQDVALRCDPISGHVSLFWYQQALGQGPEFLTYFQNEAQLDKSGLPSDRFFAERPEGSVSTLKIQRTQQEDSAVYLCASSKQGAGTEAFFGQGTRLTVV.

This clonotype was counted ten times or more. This chain joins TRBV12-3 or TRBV12-4 and TRBJ1-1; D not resolved. Trimming pared 8 bases from V and 6 bases from J, leaving 10 bases between. This CDR3 has 11 residues. The CDR3 reads CASLGWAEAFF. CDR3 coding DNA: TGTGCCAGCTTAGGGTGGGCTGAAGCTTTCTTT.

This chain uses TRBV7-2 with TRBJ2-7; TRBD2 aligns across 7 bases. Germline assignment: CDR1 SGHTA and CDR2 FQGNSA. This CDR3 contains 16 residues. V lost 0 bases and J lost 3; bases outside the gene matches: 8. The CDR3 protein is CASSLAGTAGNYEQYF. DNA of the CDR3: TGTGCCAGCAGCTTAGCGGGTACAGCGGGAAACTACGAGCAGTACTTC.